This TCR beta chain was captured in a study of cytomegalovirus exposure and HLA in healthy donors. Study-wide background: A prior study identified 117 million unique TCR beta sequences from about 179 million T cells. General study points: Most subjects had HLA-A and HLA-B alleles reportedly predicted accurately by TCR beta sequences. Using a false discovery rate of 0.05, a later analysis showed that some 16,000 TCR beta sequences were associated with HLA alleles.

Amplification used 60 Vbeta primers and 13 Jbeta primers. Sequencing used immunoSEQ multiplex PCR; TCRdb keeps in-frame clones, though not all of them. The sample lists over 120,000 clones, roughly 71% occurring once. Worth noting for this clone: Its antigen is not known.

This clonotype was sampled from a man aged 25 to 40 in good health and CMV-seronegative. Sequencing was performed on PBMCs.

The CDR3: CASSSLGLAGGRDEQFF. CDR3 nucleotides: TGTGCCAGCAGCTCCCTCGGACTAGCGGGGGGTAGAGATGAGCAGTTCTTC. The V gene is TRBV5-6, the J gene TRBJ2-1, with 14 positions matching TRBD2. The V segment lost 3 bases and the J segment 8 bases; nucleotides outside the gene matches: 10. Germline values: CDR1 SGHDT, CDR2 YYEEEE. This CDR3 has 17 residues. The full variable domain, rest sourced from reference TRBV5-6 and TRBJ2-1, is DAGVTQSPTHLIKTRGQQVTLRCSPKSGHDTVSWYQQALGQGPQFIFQYYEEEERQRGNFPDRFSGHQFPNYSSELNVNALLLGDSALYLCASSSLGLAGGRDEQFFGPGTRLTVL.